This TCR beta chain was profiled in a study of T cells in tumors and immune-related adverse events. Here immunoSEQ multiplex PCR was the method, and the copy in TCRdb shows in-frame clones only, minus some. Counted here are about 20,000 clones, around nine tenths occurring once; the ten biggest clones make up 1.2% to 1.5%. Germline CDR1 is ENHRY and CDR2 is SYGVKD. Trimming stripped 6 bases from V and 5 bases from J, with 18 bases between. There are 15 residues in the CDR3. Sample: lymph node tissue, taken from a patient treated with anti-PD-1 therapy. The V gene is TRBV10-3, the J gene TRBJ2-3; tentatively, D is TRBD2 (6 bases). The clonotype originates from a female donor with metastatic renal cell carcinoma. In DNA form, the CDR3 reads TGTGCCATCAGGAGTGCAGGAGGGGTAGAAGATACGCAGTATTTT. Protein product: CAIRSAGGVEDTQYF.